This T cell receptor beta chain derives from a study of blood T cell repertoires in COVID-19. Study overall: The analysed material was cDNA or gDNA that came from T cells, B-cell-depleted T cells, or PBMCs.

Losses at the gene ends were 7 bases for V and 3 bases for J; bases not matched to a gene: 13. Germline values: CDR1 MDHEN, CDR2 SYDVKM. The length of the CDR3 is 16 residues. Libraries were prepared by immunoSEQ multiplex PCR; TCRdb keeps only in-frame clonotypes and omits some of them. The sample consists of 250,000 or so clones, more than 70% of them appearing once. The study recruited people aged 18 to 89 years across 20 to 30 US areas. This clone was observed a handful of times. The chain employs TRBV28 and TRBJ1-2; TRBD1 matches at 8 bases. The sequence came from a woman in her 50s who had recovered from COVID-19. The specimen was PBMCs or T cells enriched from blood (not recorded which). The CDR3 DNA sequence: TGTGCCAGCACCACTCTCGCGACAGGGGTCGACTATGGCTACACCTTC. Translating gives CASTTLATGVDYGYTF.